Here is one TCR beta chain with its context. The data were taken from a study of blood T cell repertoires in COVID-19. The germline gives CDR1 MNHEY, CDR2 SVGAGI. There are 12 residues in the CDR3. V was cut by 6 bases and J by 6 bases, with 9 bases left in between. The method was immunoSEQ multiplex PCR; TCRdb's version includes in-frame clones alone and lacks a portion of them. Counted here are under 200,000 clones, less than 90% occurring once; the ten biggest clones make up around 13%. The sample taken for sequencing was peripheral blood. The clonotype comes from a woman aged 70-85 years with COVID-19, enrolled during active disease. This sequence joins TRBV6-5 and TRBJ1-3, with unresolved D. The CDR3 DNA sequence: TGTGCCAGCAGCTTCGGGGAAAACACCATATATTTT. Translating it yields CASSFGENTIYF.